Below are 20 T cell receptor beta chains sequenced from a single sample in a study of patients and donors after allogeneic stem cell transplantation. TCRdb recomputed calls from the RT-PCR reads with MiXCR, one row per CDR3 protein. The repertoire holds hundreds of thousands of distinct CDR3 sequences, with 16% as singletons. Source material: blood, either unsorted or a sorted T cell fraction (not recorded which). These receptors were collected from a human donor who was either an allogeneic HSCT recipient or a stem cell or donor lymphocyte infusion donor (not recorded which). It is not recorded whose cells these are; they may come from a transplant donor.

This clonotype was detected ten times or more. Here the CDR3 reads CASSGTSVTNEQFF. CDR3 in DNA: TGTGCCAGCAGCGGGACTAGTGTGACAAATGAGCAGTTCTTC. This chain joins TRBV12-3 or TRBV12-4 and TRBJ2-1, with 8 bases that match TRBD2. The CDR3 loop spans 14 amino acids. Germline trimming cut 6 bases from V and 7 bases from J; bases unmatched to any gene: 8.

The DNA of the CDR3 is TGTGCCAGCAGCCGTTCACAGGGCCCTGGAAACACCATATATTTT. This encodes CASSRSQGPGNTIYF. J is TRBJ1-3 and V is TRBV7-6, with D perhaps matching TRBD1 (6 bases). The CDR3 loop spans 15 amino acids. Trimming cost V 5 bases and J 2 bases, with 13 bases left between them. Per the germline V gene, CDR1 is SGHVS and CDR2 is FNYEAQ.

This chain connects TRBV21-1 to TRBJ2-2. TRBV21-1 is a pseudogene locus. The CDR3 length is 16 residues. CDR3 DNA: TGTGCCAGCAGCAACGGAATCGATGACAACACCGGGGAGCTGTTTTTT. Amino acid sequence: CASSNGIDDNTGELFF.

The chain recombines TRBV15 with TRBJ1-1, with 7 nucleotides matching TRBD1. Trimming removed 3 bases from V and 1 base from J; junction bases left unmatched: 2. CDR1 and CDR2 (germline): LNHNV, YYDKDF (reference sequence). The CDR3 extends over 14 amino acids. The CDR3 is CATSRTGSNTEAFF. In DNA form, the CDR3 reads TGTGCCACCAGCAGGACAGGGTCGAACACTGAAGCTTTCTTT.

This clonotype was counted between two and nine times. The rearrangement joins TRBV23-1 to TRBJ1-6, with D hard to call. TRBV23-1 is an ORF for which the function is uncertain. CDR3 length equals 16 residues. Trimming pared 1 base from V and 8 bases from J, leaving 15 bases between. CDR3 bases: TGCGCCAGCAGTCAATTTGCGCAATATGGGTATTCACCCCTCCACTTT. Translation gives CASSQFAQYGYSPLHF.

The chain has TRBV6-1 and TRBJ1-5; D perhaps matches TRBD1 (5 bases). The CDR3 totals 15 residues. From germline, CDR1 is MNHNS and CDR2 SASEGT. Trimming took 6 bases from V and 0 from J, leaving 12 bases between them. CDR3 region: CASSNWGDSNQPQHF. The CDR3 nucleotides read TGTGCCAGCAGCAACTGGGGGGATAGCAATCAGCCCCAGCATTTT.

The rearrangement uses TRBV7-2 and TRBJ1-2; D is uncertain. V was clipped by 7 bases and J by 8 bases, with 11 bases between them. The length of the CDR3 is 11 residues. Germline V gives CDR1 SGHTA, CDR2 FQGNSA. The CDR3 spells CASTLIYGYTF. The DNA of the CDR3 is TGTGCCAGCACCCTTATTTACGGCTACACCTTC.

This clonotype was picked up a small number of times. The CDR3 DNA sequence: TGCGCCAGCAGCCTCGAACCCCCGGGACAGGGAGGGAAGGAGGAGCTGTTTTTT. Its translation is CASSLEPPGQGGKEELFF. This chain joins TRBV5-1 and TRBJ2-2; TRBD1 matches 9 bases. Trimming took 4 bases from V and 10 from J; bases not matched to a gene: 20. CDR1 and CDR2 (germline): SGHRS, YFSETQ. CDR3 length: 18 residues.

This chain connects TRBV12-5 to TRBJ2-4; D remains ambiguous. Germline CDR1 is LGHNT and CDR2 is FRNRAP. This CDR3 spans 14 amino acids. V lost 3 bases, J lost 0 bases, and 6 bases lay in between. The CDR3 region is CASGFGLAKNIQYF. In nucleotides, the CDR3 is TGTGCTAGTGGTTTCGGCCTAGCCAAAAACATTCAGTACTTC.

J is TRBJ2-1 and V is TRBV7-9; TRBD2 agrees at 11 bases. This CDR3 has 15 amino acids. V dropped 5 bases and J dropped 9; count of bases not matched to a gene: 9. Germline V gene sequence: CDR1 SEHNR, CDR2 FQNEAQ (reference sequence). The CDR3 DNA is TGTGCCAGCAGCCCCGGGACTAGCGGACTCACTGAGCAGTTCTTC. Translating it yields CASSPGTSGLTEQFF.

The chain is built from TRBV20-1 and TRBJ2-7, with 9 nucleotides matching TRBD1. Germline V gene data show CDR1 as DFQATT and CDR2 as SNEGSKA (reference sequence). The CDR3 contains 15 residues. Trimming removed 0 bases from V and 6 bases from J; junction bases left unmatched: 9. CDR3: CSARETGTGLLEQYF. CDR3 DNA sequence: TGCAGTGCTAGAGAAACCGGGACAGGGCTCCTCGAGCAGTACTTC.

The chain couples TRBV30 to TRBJ1-2; unclear D gene. With 4 bases removed from V and 8 bases from J, the gap between germline ends came to 11 bases. This CDR3 has 11 amino acids. Germline V gene sequence: CDR1 GTSNPN, CDR2 SVGIG (reference sequence). The CDR3 DNA reads as TGTGCCTGGACAAGTCTATGGGGCTACACCTTC. Translated: CAWTSLWGYTF.

This chain links TRBV27 with TRBJ1-1, with D unclear. V lost 2 bases, J lost 5 bases, and 12 bases lay in between. CDR1 is MNHEY, CDR2 SMNVEV, per germline (reference sequence). The CDR3 spans 14 residues. CDR3 nucleotides: TGTGCCAGCAGTTTACACGAGGGTGGGACTGAAGCTTTCTTT. This codes for CASSLHEGGTEAFF.

The chain links TRBV19 to TRBJ1-1, with unresolved D. Germline loops: CDR1 LNHDA, CDR2 SQIVND (reference sequence). The V and J ends lost 5 bases and 1 base respectively, with 8 bases between them. The CDR3 has 13 residues. CDR3 loop: CASSVSQNTEAFF. The DNA of the CDR3 is TGTGCCAGTAGTGTATCACAGAACACTGAAGCTTTCTTT.

The sample holds a few counts of this clonotype. The V and J genes are TRBV4-1 and TRBJ2-5; unclear D gene. The CDR3 is 16 amino acids. Germline-derived CDR1 and CDR2 are MGHRA and YSYEKL. With 2 bases removed from V and 4 bases from J, the gap between germline ends came to 17 bases. The CDR3 loop is CASSQFPGRVGETQYF. In nucleotides, the CDR3 is TGCGCCAGCAGCCAATTTCCTGGACGGGTAGGAGAGACCCAGTACTTC.

V is TRBV24-1 and J is TRBJ2-3; D tentatively fits TRBD1 or TRBD2 (5 bases each). Germline loops: CDR1 KGHDR, CDR2 SFDVKD. The length of the CDR3 is 16 residues. Trimming removed 4 bases at V and 0 bases at J, with 13 bases between. This chain's CDR3 is CATSDRRDGSTDTQYF. CDR3 bases: TGTGCCACCAGTGACCGCCGGGACGGGAGCACAGATACGCAGTATTTT.

This clonotype was observed a handful of times. This chain connects TRBV4-1 to TRBJ1-1; no clear D. This CDR3 comprises 14 residues. Germline V lookup: CDR1 MGHRA, CDR2 YSYEKL. V was clipped by 0 bases and J by 4 bases, with 9 bases between them. CDR3 in amino acids: CASSQEGRVTEAFF. The CDR3 DNA follows: TGCGCCAGCAGCCAAGAAGGGAGGGTCACTGAAGCTTTCTTT.

This chain links TRBV28 with TRBJ2-3; D is uncertain. The germline V gene encodes CDR1 MDHEN and CDR2 SYDVKM. The CDR3 extends over 14 amino acids. The V gene lost 3 bases and the J gene lost 2 bases, with 9 bases spanning the gap. The CDR3 bases are TGTGCCAGCAGTTTCATCAGCGACACAGATACGCAGTATTTT. Amino acid sequence: CASSFISDTDTQYF.

This clonotype was seen only once. In this CDR3 the conserved last residue, phenylalanine or tryptophan, is missing, so a read error is likely. V usage is TRBV5-1 and J usage is TRBJ2-1; a weak D match, TRBD1 (5 bases). V was cut by 1 base and J by 0 bases, with 5 bases left in between. The CDR3 contains 14 residues. Germline CDR1 reads SGHRS; CDR2 reads YFSETQ. The DNA of the CDR3 is TGCGCCAGCAGCTTGCAGGGCTCCTACAATGAGCAGTTCATC. It yields the protein CASSLQGSYNEQFI.

The chain has TRBV10-3 and TRBJ2-3, with TRBD1 matching 10 bases. The CDR3 length is 16 residues. Unmatched junction bases numbered 11, after V lost 5 bases and J lost 6 bases. CDR1 and CDR2 (germline): ENHRY, SYGVKD. CDR3 loop: CAISRSRQGAQDTQYF. Here the CDR3 DNA reads TGTGCCATCAGTCGGTCACGACAGGGGGCCCAGGATACGCAGTATTTT.